Shown below are 22 T cell receptor beta chains from a single sample sequenced in a study of regulatory T cells in long-lasting Graves disease. Relying on iRepertoire HTBI primers and Arm-PCR of CDR3 regions, the team built TCR beta libraries. TCRdb re-called the multiplex PCR reads with MiXCR, one entry per CDR3 protein. The profile shows around 460,000 distinct CDR3 sequences, about 20% of them singletons. Time point meaning: persistent/refractory GD, antithyroid drugs over 5 years with positive TRAb. The TCR library was made from RNA extracted from PBMCs. Sequenced material: peripheral blood mononuclear cells (PBMCs), taken when the disease was refractory, from a patient treated with antithyroid drugs. The receptors stem from a female donor with Graves disease.

The V gene is TRBV30, the J gene TRBJ1-6, with D uncertain. Germline V gene sequence: CDR1 GTSNPN, CDR2 SVGIG (reference sequence). Between the trimmed V and J ends, which lost 3 bases and 10 bases, there was a span of 13 bases. There are 13 residues in the CDR3. CDR3 in amino acids: CAWRPTDGSPLHF. CDR3 in DNA: TGTGCCTGGAGGCCGACCGATGGATCACCCCTCCACTTT. The full variable domain, in which reference TRBV30 and TRBJ1-6 provide the parts outside the CDR3, is SQTIHQWPATLVQPVGSPLSLECTVEGTSNPNLYWYRQAAGRGLQLLFYSVGIGQISSEVPQNLSASRPQDRQFILSSKKLLLSDSGFYLCAWRPTDGSPLHFGNGTRLTVT.

This clonotype occurred many times. V usage is TRBV28 and J usage is TRBJ2-7; 12 positions agree with TRBD1. This CDR3 spans 17 amino acids. V was clipped by 1 base and J by 2 bases; unmatched bases: 6. The germline V gene encodes CDR1 MDHEN and CDR2 SYDVKM. The CDR3 reads CASSLFTGQGATYEQYF. The DNA of the CDR3 is TGTGCCAGCAGTTTATTCACGGGACAGGGGGCCACCTACGAGCAGTACTTC.

This clonotype has a handful of counts. The chain uses TRBV11-1 and TRBJ2-3, with TRBD2 identical over 9 bases. CDR3 length equals 17 residues. Looked up from germline, CDR1 is SGHAT and CDR2 is FQDESV (reference sequence). With V trimmed by 4 bases and J by 0 bases, 8 bases remained unmatched. As DNA, the CDR3 is TGTGCCAGCAGCTCCCCCACCGCGGGAGGGAGCACAGATACGCAGTATTTT. Translated, it gives CASSSPTAGGSTDTQYF.

At least ten counts were recorded for this clonotype. The chain links TRBV28 to TRBJ2-7; D ambiguous. Between the trimmed V and J ends, which lost 2 bases and 4 bases, there was a span of 6 bases. Germline V lookup: CDR1 MDHEN, CDR2 SYDVKM. There are 12 residues in the CDR3. In DNA form, the CDR3 reads TGTGCCAGCAGTTTACCCCATTACGAGCAGTACTTC. It specifies CASSLPHYEQYF.

This clonotype was detected many times. The V gene is TRBV6-2 or TRBV6-3, the J gene TRBJ2-5; TRBD2 matches at 7 bases. The CDR3 extends over 15 amino acids. Germline V gene lookup returns CDR1 MNHEY and CDR2 SVGEGT. V was clipped by 5 bases and J by 3 bases; unmatched bases: 9. The CDR3, as DNA: TGTGCCAGCAGTGACCCTTATGGGGGGGAAGAGACCCAGTACTTC. Its translation is CASSDPYGGEETQYF.

This clonotype was counted a few times. The chain uses TRBV20-1 and TRBJ2-3; 13 nucleotides match TRBD2. The germline V gene has CDR1 DFQATT and CDR2 SNEGSKA (reference sequence). V trimming: 0 bases; J trimming: 2 bases; junction bases outside the gene matches: 8. The CDR3 consists of 18 residues. In nucleotides, the CDR3 is TGCAGTGCTAGAGATATTGGGACTAGCGGGACTTACACAGATACGCAGTATTTT. This codes for CSARDIGTSGTYTDTQYF.

This clonotype has ten or more counts. This rearrangement joins TRBV27 to TRBJ1-2, with D perhaps matching TRBD1 (6 bases). The CDR3 spans 13 residues. V was clipped by 4 bases and J by 3 bases, with 9 bases between them. The germline V gene has CDR1 MNHEY and CDR2 SMNVEV (reference sequence). CDR3 DNA: TGTGCCAGCAGTTATAGGGGGTACTATGGCTACACCTTC. Translating gives CASSYRGYYGYTF.

V gene TRBV6-1 combines with J gene TRBJ1-5, with no clear D. V was trimmed by 3 bases and J by 0 bases, leaving 15 bases between them. The germline V gene has CDR1 MNHNS and CDR2 SASEGT. This CDR3 region has 17 residues. As DNA, the CDR3 is TGTGCCAGCAGTGAGTCCCCCGAAGCCTATAGCAATCAGCCCCAGCATTTT. Its translation: CASSESPEAYSNQPQHF.

Comment on this clonotype: A far larger clone is one base from this, pointing to a likely read error. This chain joins TRBV12-3 or TRBV12-4 and TRBJ1-2; D is unclear. Trimming removed 2 bases at V and 10 bases at J, with 11 bases between. There are 12 residues in the CDR3. The CDR3 loop reads CASSLRDPYYTF. The CDR3 DNA follows: TGTGCCAGCAGTTTAAGGGATCCTTACTACACCTTC.

This clonotype was counted at least ten times. This sequence joins TRBV19 and TRBJ1-2, with 9 bases aligning to TRBD1. The junction had 3 bases not matched to a gene; V was cut back by 0 bases and J by 4 bases. Germline lookup yields CDR1 LNHDA and CDR2 SQIVND (reference sequence). The CDR3 extends over 15 amino acids. The CDR3: CASSIDGTGTYGYTF. The CDR3 nucleotides are TGTGCCAGTAGTATAGATGGGACAGGGACCTATGGCTACACCTTC.

V usage is TRBV7-2 and J usage is TRBJ2-5; D might be TRBD2 (5 bases). In germline, CDR1 is SGHTA, CDR2 FQGNSA. Trimming left V 4 bases short and J 2 bases short, with 11 bases between. This CDR3 spans 14 amino acids. CDR3 protein: CASSSNRGQETQYF. For the CDR3, the DNA is TGTGCCAGCAGCTCCAACCGGGGTCAAGAGACCCAGTACTTC.

The rearrangement uses TRBV20-1 and TRBJ2-2; 8 bases are a match to TRBD2. The V gene end was trimmed by 6 bases and the J gene end by 6 bases; junction bases not matched to a gene: 12. Germline assignment: CDR1 DFQATT and CDR2 SNEGSKA (reference sequence). The CDR3 is made up of 15 amino acids. The CDR3 nucleotides read TGCAGTGCAAGTAGCGGGGATCTTAGTTCCGGGGAGCTGTTTTTT. It specifies CSASSGDLSSGELFF.

This clonotype has just one count. Given a much more abundant clone one base away, this may be a read error. The chain employs TRBV20-1 and TRBJ2-2; D might be TRBD2 (5 bases). In germline, CDR1 is DFQATT, CDR2 SNEGSKA (reference sequence). V lost 3 bases to trimming and J lost 4 bases, with 12 bases between them. The CDR3 runs to 14 residues. CDR3 DNA sequence: TGCAGTGCTAGTGGGAGCAGTACCACCGGGGAGCTGTTTTTT. Translation gives CSASGSSTTGELFF.

CDR3 loop: CASSGLAGVRANTGELFF. The CDR3 nucleotides read TGTGCCAGCAGCGGACTAGCGGGAGTACGTGCGAACACCGGGGAGCTGTTTTTT. The J gene is TRBJ2-2, the V gene TRBV9, with TRBD2 matching over 12 bases. The CDR3 has 18 amino acids. Germline CDR1 SGDLS, CDR2 YYNGEE. Germline trimming cut 3 bases from V and 0 bases from J; bases unmatched to any gene: 6.

In this sample, this clonotype turned up a few times. J is TRBJ2-7 and V is TRBV10-3, with D hard to call. Germline V gene sequence: CDR1 ENHRY, CDR2 SYGVKD. V dropped 5 bases and J dropped 6 bases, with 11 bases sitting between them. The CDR3 has 12 amino acids. The CDR3 reads CAISSPRSEQYF. The CDR3 DNA is TGTGCCATCAGTAGCCCCAGATCCGAGCAGTACTTC.

The J gene is TRBJ2-4, the V gene TRBV12-3 or TRBV12-4; no definite D call. V was cut by 5 bases and J by 8 bases, with 7 bases left in between. The CDR3 sequence is 11 residues long. CDR3 DNA: TGTGCCAGCAGTCTCCGGGACATTCAGTACTTC. Translated, it gives CASSLRDIQYF.

The table lists this clonotype with many counts. The rearrangement uses TRBV27 and TRBJ2-5; no clear D gene. The CDR3 is 13 residues long. Germline-derived CDR1 and CDR2 are MNHEY and SMNVEV (reference sequence). The V and J ends lost 2 bases and 3 bases respectively, with 7 bases between them. The CDR3 region has the DNA TGTGCCAGCAGTTTACGACCTGAAGAGACCCAGTACTTC. Translating it yields CASSLRPEETQYF.

This clonotype appeared a few times. The V gene is TRBV9, the J gene TRBJ2-4; 13 bases line up with TRBD2. The DNA end is a closer match to TRBJ2-5, so the J assignment may be wrong. The germline V gene has CDR1 SGDLS and CDR2 YYNGEE. The CDR3 is 17 amino acids. This chain's CDR3 is CASSVGLAGTLSGTQYF. CDR3 DNA sequence: TGTGCCAGCAGCGTGGGACTAGCGGGGACACTATCGGGGACCCAGTACTTC.

This chain joins TRBV7-2 and TRBJ1-5, with D possibly being TRBD1 (6 bases). Per the germline V gene, CDR1 is SGHTA and CDR2 is FQGNSA. V was pared by 1 base and J by 4 bases, with 11 bases between. This CDR3 has 15 residues. CDR3 nucleotide sequence: TGTGCCAGCAGCTTAGGCAGGGGATTTAATCAGCCCCAGCATTTT. It yields the protein CASSLGRGFNQPQHF.

This clonotype was detected many times. The chain is built from TRBV20-1 and TRBJ2-7, with a tentative D call TRBD1 (6 bases). Germline V gives CDR1 DFQATT, CDR2 SNEGSKA (reference sequence). CDR3 length: 14 residues. The ends were cut back, 0 bases at V and 6 bases at J, with 15 bases in the middle. DNA of the CDR3: TGCAGTGCTAGAGATAGCCGTACAGGGAGCGAGCAGTACTTC. Its protein product is CSARDSRTGSEQYF.

Comments on this clonotype: This clone may be a read error of a much larger clone one base away. Here the CDR3 omits its conserved ending phenylalanine or tryptophan, so a read error is the likely source. The chain employs TRBV12-3 or TRBV12-4 and TRBJ2-4; TRBD1 or TRBD2 may be the D gene (5 bases each). This CDR3 comprises 15 residues. Trimming took 4 bases from V and 3 from J, leaving 13 bases between them. The CDR3 sequence: CASSSIGTGKNIQYL. For the CDR3, the DNA is TGTGCCAGCAGTTCGATCGGGACGGGCAAAAACATTCAGTACCTC.

This chain uses TRBV30 with TRBJ2-2, with 7 nucleotides matching TRBD1. J was trimmed by 7 bases and V by 5 bases; bases with no gene match: 4. The CDR3 has 12 amino acids. Germline V lookup: CDR1 GTSNPN, CDR2 SVGIG (reference sequence). The CDR3 DNA reads TGTGCCTGGCGACAGGGCGGCGGGGAGCTGTTTTTT. This sequence encodes CAWRQGGGELFF. Combining the CDR3 with reference TRBV30 and TRBJ2-2 gives the whole variable domain SQTIHQWPATLVQPVGSPLSLECTVEGTSNPNLYWYRQAAGRGLQLLFYSVGIGQISSEVPQNLSASRPQDRQFILSSKKLLLSDSGFYLCAWRQGGGELFFGEGSRLTVL.